This paragraph reports one TCR beta chain. The antigen is undetermined. Clones were sequenced by immunoSEQ multiplex PCR, and TCRdb holds only the in-frame ones, with some missing. Altogether more than 20,000 clones are present, around 86% being singletons, with the ten largest covering 2% to 3%. The data stem from a study of stem cell transplantation in POMP-related autoinflammatory disease. Study results and caveats: Patients with PRAID showed a restricted number of unique TRB V-J gene pairings.

This CDR3 has 16 amino acids. In germline, CDR1 is MNHEY, CDR2 SMNVEV (reference sequence). V shed 5 bases, J shed 4 bases, and the junction held 11 bases outside the gene matches. The chain is built from TRBV27 and TRBJ2-7; 10 bases agree with TRBD2. The sample was CD4+ T cells from PBMCs, taken before stem cell transplantation. The clonotype originates from a human donor with POMP-related autoinflammation and immune dysregulation (PRAID). The CDR3 nucleotides are TGTGCCAGCAGTCCATCACTAGCGGGAACGTTATACGAGCAGTACTTC. It specifies CASSPSLAGTLYEQYF.